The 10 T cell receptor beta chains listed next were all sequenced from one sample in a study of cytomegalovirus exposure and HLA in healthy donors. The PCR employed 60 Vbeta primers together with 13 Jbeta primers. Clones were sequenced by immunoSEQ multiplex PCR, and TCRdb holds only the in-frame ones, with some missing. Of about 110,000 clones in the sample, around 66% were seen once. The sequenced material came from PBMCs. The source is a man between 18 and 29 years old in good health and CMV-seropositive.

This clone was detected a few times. The CDR3 is CASSFPGGKLFF. The CDR3 DNA is TGTGCCAGCAGCTTTCCAGGGGGAAAACTGTTTTTT. The rearrangement joins TRBV7-2 to TRBJ1-4, with 7 bases that match TRBD1. CDR3 size: 12 residues. The V gene's germline CDR1 is SGHTA and CDR2 FQGNSA. V was clipped by 3 bases and J by 10 bases; unmatched bases: 2.

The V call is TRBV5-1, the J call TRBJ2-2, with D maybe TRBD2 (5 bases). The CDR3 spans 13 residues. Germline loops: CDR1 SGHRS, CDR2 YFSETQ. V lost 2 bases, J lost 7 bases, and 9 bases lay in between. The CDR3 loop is CASSFSDGGELFF. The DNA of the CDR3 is TGCGCCAGCAGCTTTAGCGACGGCGGGGAGCTGTTTTTT.

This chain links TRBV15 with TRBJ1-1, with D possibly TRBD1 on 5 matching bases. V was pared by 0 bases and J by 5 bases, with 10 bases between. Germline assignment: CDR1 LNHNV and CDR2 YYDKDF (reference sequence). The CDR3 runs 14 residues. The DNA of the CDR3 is TGTGCCACCAGCAGAGATCAGGGAAGTACTGAAGCTTTCTTT. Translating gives CATSRDQGSTEAFF.

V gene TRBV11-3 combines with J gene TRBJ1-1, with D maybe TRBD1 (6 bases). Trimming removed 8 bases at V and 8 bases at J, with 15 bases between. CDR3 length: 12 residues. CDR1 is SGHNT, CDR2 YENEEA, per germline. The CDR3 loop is CASCSSGTEAFF. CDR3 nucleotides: TGTGCCAGCTGTTCTTCGGGGACAGAAGCTTTCTTT.

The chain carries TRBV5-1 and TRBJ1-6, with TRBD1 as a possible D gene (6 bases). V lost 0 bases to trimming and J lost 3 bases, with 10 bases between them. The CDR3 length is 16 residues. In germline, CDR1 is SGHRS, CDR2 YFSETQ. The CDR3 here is CASSLGTAYYNSPLHF. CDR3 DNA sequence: TGCGCCAGCAGCTTGGGGACAGCCTACTATAATTCACCCCTCCACTTT.

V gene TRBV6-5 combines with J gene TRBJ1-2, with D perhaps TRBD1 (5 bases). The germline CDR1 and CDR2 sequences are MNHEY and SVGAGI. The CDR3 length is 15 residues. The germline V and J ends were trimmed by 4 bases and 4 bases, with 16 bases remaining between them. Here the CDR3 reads CASSSDHQGFYGYTF. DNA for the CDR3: TGTGCCAGCAGTTCCGATCATCAGGGATTCTATGGCTACACCTTC.

The CDR3, as DNA: TGTGCCAGCAGTTACCCCGCGTTGTCTGGAAACACCATATATTTT. Residues: CASSYPALSGNTIYF. The chain recombines TRBV6-6 with TRBJ1-3; D is uncertain. Trimming stripped 2 bases from V and 1 base from J, with 9 bases between. The CDR3 has 15 amino acids. Germline lookup yields CDR1 MNHNY and CDR2 SVGAGI (reference sequence).

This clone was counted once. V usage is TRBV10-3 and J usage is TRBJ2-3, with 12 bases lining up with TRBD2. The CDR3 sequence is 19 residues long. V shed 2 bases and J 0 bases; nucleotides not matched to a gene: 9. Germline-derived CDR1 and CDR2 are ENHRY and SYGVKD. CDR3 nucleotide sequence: TGTGCCATCAGTGAGATTGGACTAGCGGGGCGGCCTAGCACAGATACGCAGTATTTT. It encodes CAISEIGLAGRPSTDTQYF.

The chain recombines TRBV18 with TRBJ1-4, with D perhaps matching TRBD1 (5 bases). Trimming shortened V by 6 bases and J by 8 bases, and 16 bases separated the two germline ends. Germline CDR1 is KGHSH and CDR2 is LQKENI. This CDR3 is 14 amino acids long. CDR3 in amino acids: CASSPQGSREKLFF. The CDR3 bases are TGTGCCAGCTCGCCCCAGGGATCCCGGGAAAAACTGTTTTTT.

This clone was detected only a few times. The CDR3 loop reads CASSAGGNTEAFF. The CDR3 DNA reads TGTGCCAGCAGTGCCGGCGGAAACACTGAAGCTTTCTTT. The chain couples TRBV2 to TRBJ1-1; D gene unclear. The CDR3 totals 13 residues. CDR1 is SNHLY, CDR2 FYNNEI, per germline. Trimming shortened V by 4 bases and J by 2 bases, and 8 bases separated the two germline ends.